This T cell receptor beta chain emerged from a study of blood T cell repertoires in COVID-19. Background on the study: Sample material is recorded as cDNA or gDNA derived from T cells, B-cell-depleted T cells, or PBMCs.

Per germline, CDR1 SGDLS and CDR2 YYNGEE. V shed 6 bases and J shed 4 bases, with 16 bases lying between them. The CDR3 is 14 amino acids. Clones were read by immunoSEQ multiplex PCR, and TCRdb kept only the in-frame ones, dropping some. The data show more than 200,000 clones, around 88% seen once. The chain has TRBV9 and TRBJ1-2; no clear D. The source is an elderly man with acute or convalescent COVID-19. Input material: peripheral blood. The CDR3 sequence: CASTLTPEGYGYTF. The CDR3 nucleotides read TGTGCCAGCACCTTGACACCGGAGGGCTATGGCTACACCTTC.